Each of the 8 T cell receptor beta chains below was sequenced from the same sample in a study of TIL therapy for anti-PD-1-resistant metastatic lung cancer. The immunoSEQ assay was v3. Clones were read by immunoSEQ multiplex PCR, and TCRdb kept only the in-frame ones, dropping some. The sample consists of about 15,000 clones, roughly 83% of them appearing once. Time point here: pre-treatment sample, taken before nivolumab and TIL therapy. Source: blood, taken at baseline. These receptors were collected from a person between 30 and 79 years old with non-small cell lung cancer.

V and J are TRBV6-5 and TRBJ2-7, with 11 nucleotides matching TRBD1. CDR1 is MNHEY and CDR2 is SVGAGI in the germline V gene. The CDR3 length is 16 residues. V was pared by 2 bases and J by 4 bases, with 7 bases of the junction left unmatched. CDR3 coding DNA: TGTGCCAGCAGTTACGAACGGACAGGGGGCAATTACGAGCAGTACTTC. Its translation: CASSYERTGGNYEQYF.

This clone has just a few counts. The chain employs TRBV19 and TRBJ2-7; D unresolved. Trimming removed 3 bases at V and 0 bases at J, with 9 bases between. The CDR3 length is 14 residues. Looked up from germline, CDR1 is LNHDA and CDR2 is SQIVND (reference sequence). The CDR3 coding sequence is TGTGCCAGTAGTATTAAGGCAGACTCCTACGAGCAGTACTTC. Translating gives CASSIKADSYEQYF.

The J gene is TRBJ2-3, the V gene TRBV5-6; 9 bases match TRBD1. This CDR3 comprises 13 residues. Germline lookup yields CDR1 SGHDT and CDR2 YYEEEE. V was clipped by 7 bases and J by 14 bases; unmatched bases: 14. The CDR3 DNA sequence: TGTGCCAGCCTCAGACAGGGGGACGGTCTTGGGTATTTT. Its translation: CASLRQGDGLGYF.

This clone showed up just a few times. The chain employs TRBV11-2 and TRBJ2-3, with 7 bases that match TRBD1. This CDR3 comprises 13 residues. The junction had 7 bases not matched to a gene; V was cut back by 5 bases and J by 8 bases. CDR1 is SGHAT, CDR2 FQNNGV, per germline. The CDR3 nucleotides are TGTGCCAGCAGCCAAGACAGGGCCCGTACGCAGTATTTT. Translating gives CASSQDRARTQYF.

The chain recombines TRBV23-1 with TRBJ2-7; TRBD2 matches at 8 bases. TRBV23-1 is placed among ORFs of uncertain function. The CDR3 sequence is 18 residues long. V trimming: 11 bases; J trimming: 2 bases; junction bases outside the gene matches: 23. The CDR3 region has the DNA TGCGCCGGCGCGGGGTGCAGGGTGGAGCGGGAGACCCCCTACGAGCAGTACGTC. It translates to CAGAGCRVERETPYEQYV.

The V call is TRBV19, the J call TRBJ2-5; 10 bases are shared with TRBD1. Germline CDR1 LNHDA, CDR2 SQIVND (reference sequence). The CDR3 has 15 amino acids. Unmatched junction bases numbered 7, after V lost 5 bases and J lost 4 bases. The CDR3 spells CASSVDRGRRETQYF. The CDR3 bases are TGTGCCAGTAGTGTTGACAGGGGGCGCCGAGAGACCCAGTACTTC. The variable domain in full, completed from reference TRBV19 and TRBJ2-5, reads DGGITQSPKYLFRKEGQNVTLSCEQNLNHDAMYWYRQDPGQGLRLIYYSQIVNDFQKGDIAEGYSVSREKKESFPLTVTSAQKNPTAFYLCASSVDRGRRETQYFGPGTRLLVL.

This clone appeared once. CDR3 in DNA: TGTGCCAGCAGTGCAAGACAGGGGCAGGGTGAAGCTTTCTTT. It specifies CASSARQGQGEAFF. The chain recombines TRBV25-1 with TRBJ1-1; 8 nucleotides agree with TRBD1. CDR1 and CDR2 (germline): MGHDK, SYGVNS. The CDR3 loop spans 14 amino acids. The junction had 8 bases not matched to a gene; V was cut back by 4 bases and J by 7 bases.

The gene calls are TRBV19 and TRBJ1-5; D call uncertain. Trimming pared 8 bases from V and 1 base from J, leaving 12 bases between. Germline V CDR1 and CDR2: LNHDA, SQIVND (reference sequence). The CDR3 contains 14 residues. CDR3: CASSWGGSNQPQHF. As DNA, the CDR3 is TGTGCCAGTTCCTGGGGTGGGAGCAATCAGCCCCAGCATTTT.